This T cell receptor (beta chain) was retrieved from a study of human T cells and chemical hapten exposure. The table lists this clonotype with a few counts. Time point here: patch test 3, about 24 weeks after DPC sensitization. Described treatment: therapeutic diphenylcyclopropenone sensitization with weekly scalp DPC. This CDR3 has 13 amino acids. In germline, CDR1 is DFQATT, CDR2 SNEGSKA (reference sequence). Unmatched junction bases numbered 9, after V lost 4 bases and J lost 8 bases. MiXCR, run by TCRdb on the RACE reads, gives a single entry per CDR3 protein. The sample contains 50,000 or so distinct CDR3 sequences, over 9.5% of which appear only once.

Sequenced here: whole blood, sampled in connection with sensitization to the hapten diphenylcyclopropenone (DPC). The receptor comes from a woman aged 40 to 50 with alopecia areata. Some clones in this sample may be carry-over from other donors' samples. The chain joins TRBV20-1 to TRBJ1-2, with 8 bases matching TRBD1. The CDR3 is CSAIGTGPRGYTF. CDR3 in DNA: TGCAGTGCTATCGGGACAGGCCCCCGAGGCTACACCTTC.